The entry below gives a single TCR beta chain sequence along with its context. Its target is unknown. The CDR3 is made up of 14 amino acids. Trimming removed 0 bases from V and 1 base from J, with 6 bases in between. Germline lookup yields CDR1 KGHSH and CDR2 LQKENI. In the PCR, 60 Vbeta and 13 Jbeta primers were used. Method: immunoSEQ multiplex PCR; TCRdb's copy keeps in-frame clones and lacks some. The table shows around 190,000 clones, with around 82% occurring only once. These data are taken from a study of cytomegalovirus exposure and HLA in healthy donors. Study observations and caveats: Follow-up analysis seemed to connect common viral pathogens with several of the most significant clusters identified.

Material: PBMCs. V usage is TRBV18 and J usage is TRBJ1-1; no firm D call. The clonotype originates from a woman aged 30 to 39 in good health and CMV-seropositive. CDR3: CASSPPPGNTEAFF. The CDR3 coding sequence is TGTGCCAGCTCACCACCTCCGGGGAACACTGAAGCTTTCTTT.